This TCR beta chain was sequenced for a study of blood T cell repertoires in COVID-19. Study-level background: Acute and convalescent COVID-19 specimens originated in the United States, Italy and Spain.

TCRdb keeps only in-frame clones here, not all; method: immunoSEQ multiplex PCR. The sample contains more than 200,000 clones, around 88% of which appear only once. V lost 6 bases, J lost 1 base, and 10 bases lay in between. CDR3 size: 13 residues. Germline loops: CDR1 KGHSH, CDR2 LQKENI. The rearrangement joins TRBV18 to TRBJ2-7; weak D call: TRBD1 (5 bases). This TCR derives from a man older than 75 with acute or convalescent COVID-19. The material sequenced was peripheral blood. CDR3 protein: CASSSQGSYEQYF. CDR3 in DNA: TGTGCCAGCTCCTCCCAGGGTTCCTACGAGCAGTACTTC.